A selection of T cell receptor beta chains follows, all from one sample in a study of cytomegalovirus exposure and HLA in healthy donors. TCRdb's copy holds only in-frame clones and misses some; the assay was immunoSEQ multiplex PCR. The sample shows around 100,000 clones, less than 75% of them seen only once. The sample comprised PBMCs. The receptors come from a middle-aged man in good health and CMV-seropositive. The CDR3 runs from the conserved cysteine through the conserved F or W. The D gene is left open where the match is weak. Not all rows give a size; the values are once, few, many and, for expanded clones, a class.

CDR3 DNA	CDR3 protein	V gene	J gene	D gene	clone size
TGTGCCAGCAGCTTAGAAAGGGTAGCGGGAAAGGAGCAGTTCTTC	CASSLERVAGKEQFF	TRBV11-2	TRBJ2-1	TRBD2	NA
TGTGCCAGCAGTAAATCTAGCACAGATACGCAGTATTTT	CASSKSSTDTQYF	TRBV2	TRBJ2-3	NA	NA
TGTGCCAGCAGCTTGAGCTTTGAAGAGACCCAGTACTTC	CASSLSFEETQYF	TRBV5-4	TRBJ2-5	NA	NA
TGTGCCAGCAGTTTCTCCCCTGAAAAACTGTTTTTT	CASSFSPEKLFF	TRBV28	TRBJ1-4	NA	NA
TGTGCCAGCAGTCTCGACCGGGACAGCACCAGATACGAGCAGTACTTC	CASSLDRDSTRYEQYF	TRBV28	TRBJ2-7	TRBD1	NA
TGTGCCAGCAGTACCGGAGGACAGGGGAACGGGGAGCTGTTTTTT	CASSTGGQGNGELFF	TRBV28	TRBJ2-2	TRBD1	NA
TGTGCCAGCAGCCATAATGAAAAACTGTTTTTT	CASSHNEKLFF	TRBV28	TRBJ1-4	NA	NA
TGCGCCAGCAGCTTGTATCGGGGGGCGGGGGAGCAGTACTTC	CASSLYRGAGEQYF	TRBV5-1	TRBJ2-7	NA	NA
TGTGCCAGCAGCTCCCGACTAGCGGGATCCCAAGAGACCCAGTACTTC	CASSSRLAGSQETQYF	TRBV7-9	TRBJ2-5	TRBD2	NA
TGCGCCAGCAGCTTGGCTTCTGGCGGGAGGACAGATACGCAGTATTTT	CASSLASGGRTDTQYF	TRBV5-1	TRBJ2-3	TRBD2	NA
TGTGCCAGCTCACCACAGACTAGCGGGAACACCGGGGAGCTGTTTTTT	CASSPQTSGNTGELFF	TRBV18	TRBJ2-2	TRBD2	once
TGTGCCAGCAGCCCCAGGCGGGGAGAGGCCACTGAAGCTTTCTTT	CASSPRRGEATEAFF	TRBV25-1	TRBJ1-1	NA	NA
TGCAGCGTTCCCTCCGGGACAGGGATGGCAGATACGCAGTATTTT	CSVPSGTGMADTQYF	TRBV29-1	TRBJ2-3	TRBD1	NA
TGCAGCGTACCCACAGGGGCCGGGGAGCTGTTTTTT	CSVPTGAGELFF	TRBV29-1	TRBJ2-2	TRBD1	NA
TGTGCCAGCAGCGAGCGGGATAGCTCCTACGAGCAGTACTTC	CASSERDSSYEQYF	TRBV27	TRBJ2-7	TRBD2	NA
TGTGCCACCGGGAGGATAGCGGAGGGTCAAGAGACCCAGTACTTC	CATGRIAEGQETQYF	TRBV15	TRBJ2-5	NA	NA
TGTGCCAGCAGCAAAGGCCCCCGGCGCGGTAGCAATCAGCCCCAGCATTTT	CASSKGPRRGSNQPQHF	TRBV21-1	TRBJ1-5	NA	few
TGTGCCAGCAGCCCCTACGGAGCCGCAAACTACGAGCAGTACTTC	CASSPYGAANYEQYF	TRBV7-2	TRBJ2-7	NA	NA
TGTGCCTGGAGGAGACAGGGGTGGAGGGAGACCCAGTACTTC	CAWRRQGWRETQYF	TRBV30	TRBJ2-5	TRBD1	few
TGTGCCAGCTCACCACCGAGGACTAGCGGGAGTTGGTACAATGAGCAGTTCTTC	CASSPPRTSGSWYNEQFF	TRBV18	TRBJ2-1	TRBD2	once
TGTGCCAGCAGTACGACTAGGTTCGGAGAGACCCAGTACTTC	CASSTTRFGETQYF	TRBV6-1	TRBJ2-5	NA	NA
TGTGCCAGCAGCTTAAACTGGCAGGGGAGAACCGGGGAGCTGTTTTTT	CASSLNWQGRTGELFF	TRBV11-2	TRBJ2-2	NA	NA
TGTGCCACACAAGGGGATGCGGATGAGCAGTTCTTC	CATQGDADEQFF	TRBV6-5	TRBJ2-1	NA	few
TGTGCCAGCAGCCAGGGGGCGAATCACGGGGAGCTGTTTTTT	CASSQGANHGELFF	TRBV6-1	TRBJ2-2	TRBD1	NA
TGCGCCAGCAGCCCCGGACAGGGCTGGACTGAAGCTTTCTTT	CASSPGQGWTEAFF	TRBV5-1	TRBJ1-1	TRBD1	few
TGTGCCAGCAGTATCGGGGGCTATGGCTACACCTTC	CASSIGGYGYTF	TRBV6-5	TRBJ1-2	NA	few
TGTGCCAGCAGCTTACCGACTAGCGGGAGCTTCGGGGAGCTGTTTTTT	CASSLPTSGSFGELFF	TRBV7-9	TRBJ2-2	TRBD2	NA
TGTGCCAGCAGCTTAGCGGCAGGGGGACTAGCGATAAACATTCAGTACTTC	CASSLAAGGLAINIQYF	TRBV7-9	TRBJ2-4	TRBD2	NA
TGCGCCAGCAGCCAGGGGGGGCCCACCTACGAGCAGTACTTC	CASSQGGPTYEQYF	TRBV4-3	TRBJ2-7	NA	once
TGTGCCAGCAGCCTACCGTACACTGAAGCTTTCTTT	CASSLPYTEAFF	TRBV11-2	TRBJ1-1	NA	NA
TGTGCCAGCAGGCGTTTTTTCCGAACAGGGGTTTATAGCAATCAGCCCCAGCATTTT	CASRRFFRTGVYSNQPQHF	TRBV28	TRBJ1-5	TRBD1	NA
TGTGCCAGAACCTTAAGGCGGGAGACCTACGAGCAGTACTTC	CARTLRRETYEQYF	TRBV6-5	TRBJ2-7	TRBD2	NA
TGTGCCAGCAGTGGTCTTATACAGGGTGGTTTTCATGCCCAGCATTTT	CASSGLIQGGFHAQHF	TRBV2	TRBJ1-5	NA	NA